Only a few counts were recorded for the clone carrying this T cell receptor (beta chain). The record originates from a study of T cells after yellow fever vaccination. TCRdb reprocessed the 5' RACE reads with MiXCR, giving one entry per CDR3 protein. The sample includes about 370,000 distinct CDR3 sequences, around 10% of them seen just once. This TCR came from a man aged 18 to 29 who received the YFV17D yellow fever vaccine. This specimen was PBMCs, taken on the day of the first yellow fever vaccination.

The CDR3 loop is CASSPDGGGGKDTQYF. CDR3 sequence (DNA): TGTGCCAGCAGCCCCGACGGGGGGGGAGGTAAAGATACGCAGTATTTT. The V gene is TRBV4-2, the J gene TRBJ2-3; 8 bases match TRBD2. The CDR3 sequence is 16 residues long. After removal of 4 bases from V and 5 bases from J, the junction contained 11 bases not matched to a gene. The V gene's germline CDR1 is LGHNA and CDR2 YNFKEQ.